This T cell receptor (beta chain) was sequenced for a study of CD8 T cells in Susac syndrome. About the research overall: Among the sequenced Susac syndrome patients, about six had active disease while roughly eight were in remission.

Study observations and caveats: Total CD8+ repertoires held approximately 15 Susac-specific public clones, while CD8+ TEMRA repertoires held five or six.

As concerns this clonotype: The antigen remains undetermined.

In germline, CDR1 is KGHDR, CDR2 SFDVKD. The CDR3 contains 12 residues. The ends were cut back, 3 bases at V and 7 bases at J, with 6 bases in the middle. Reverse transcription of about 0.45 to 1 ug RNA was carried out with random hexamers. TCRdb reanalysed the immunoSEQ multiplex PCR reads using MiXCR and keeps one entry per CDR3 protein. Here the sample spans 100,000 to 150,000 distinct CDR3 sequences, around 94% being singletons. The TCR was taken from a human donor with Susac syndrome. This chain links TRBV24-1 with TRBJ2-1; no clear D. The sequenced material came from CD8+ T cells from PBMCs. The CDR3 DNA follows: TGTGCCACCAGTGATCCAGAAAATGAGCAGTTCTTC. Protein sequence: CATSDPENEQFF.